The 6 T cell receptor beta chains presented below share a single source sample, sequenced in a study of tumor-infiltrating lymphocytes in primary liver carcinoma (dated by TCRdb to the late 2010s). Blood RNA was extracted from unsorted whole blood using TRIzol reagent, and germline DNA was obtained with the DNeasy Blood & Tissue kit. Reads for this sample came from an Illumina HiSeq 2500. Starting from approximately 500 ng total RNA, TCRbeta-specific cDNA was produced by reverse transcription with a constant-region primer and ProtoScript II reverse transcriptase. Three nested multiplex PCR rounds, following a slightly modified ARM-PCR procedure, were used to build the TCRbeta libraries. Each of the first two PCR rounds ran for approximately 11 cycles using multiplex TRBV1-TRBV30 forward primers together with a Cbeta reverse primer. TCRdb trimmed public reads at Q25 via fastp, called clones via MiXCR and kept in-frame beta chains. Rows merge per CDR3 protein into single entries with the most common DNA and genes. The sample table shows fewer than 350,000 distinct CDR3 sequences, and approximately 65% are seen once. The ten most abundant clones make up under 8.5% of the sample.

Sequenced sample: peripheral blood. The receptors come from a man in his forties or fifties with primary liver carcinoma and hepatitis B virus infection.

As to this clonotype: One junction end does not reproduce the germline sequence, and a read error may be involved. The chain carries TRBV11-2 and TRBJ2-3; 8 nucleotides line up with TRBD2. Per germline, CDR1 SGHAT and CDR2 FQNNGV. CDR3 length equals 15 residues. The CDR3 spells CVSSHIAGNTDTQYF. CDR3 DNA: TGTGTCAGCAGCCATATAGCGGGGAACACAGATACGCAGTATTTT.

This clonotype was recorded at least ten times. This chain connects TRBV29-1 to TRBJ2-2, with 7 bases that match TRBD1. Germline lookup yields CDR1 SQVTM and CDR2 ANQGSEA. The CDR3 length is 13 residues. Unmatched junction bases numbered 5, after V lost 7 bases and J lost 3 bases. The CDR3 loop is CSGRQGDTGELFF. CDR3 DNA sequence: TGCAGCGGTCGACAGGGAGACACCGGGGAGCTGTTTTTT.

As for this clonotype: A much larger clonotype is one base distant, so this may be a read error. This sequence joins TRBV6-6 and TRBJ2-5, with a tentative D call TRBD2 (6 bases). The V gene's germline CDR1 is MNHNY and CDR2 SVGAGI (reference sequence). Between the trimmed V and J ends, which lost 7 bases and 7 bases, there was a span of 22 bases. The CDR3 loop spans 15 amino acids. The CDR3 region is CASTPSEGVGGTQYF. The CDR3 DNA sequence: TGTGCCAGCACCCCTTCAGAGGGAGTGGGGGGGACCCAGTACTTC.

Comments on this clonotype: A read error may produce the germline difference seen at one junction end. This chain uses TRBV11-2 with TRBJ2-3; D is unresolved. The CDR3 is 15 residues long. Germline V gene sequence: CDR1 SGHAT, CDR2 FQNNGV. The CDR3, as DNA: TGTGCCAGCAGCCTAGTCGGGTCCGATACAGTTACGCAGTATTTT. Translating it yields CASSLVGSDTVTQYF.

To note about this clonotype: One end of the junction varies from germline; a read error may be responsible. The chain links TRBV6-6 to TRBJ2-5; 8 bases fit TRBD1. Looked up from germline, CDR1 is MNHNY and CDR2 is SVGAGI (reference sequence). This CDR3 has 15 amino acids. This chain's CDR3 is CPSSLTDRAMETQYF. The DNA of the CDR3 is TGTCCCAGCAGTTTGACGGACAGGGCAATGGAGACCCAGTATTTC.

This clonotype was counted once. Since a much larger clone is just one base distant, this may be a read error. This chain's CDR3 is CASSAQGAYEQFF. The CDR3 bases are TGTGCCAGCAGTGCCCAGGGGGCATATGAGCAGTTCTTC. The chain carries TRBV6-1 and TRBJ2-1, with TRBD1 matching 8 bases. The CDR3 loop spans 13 amino acids. V lost 4 bases to trimming and J lost 8 bases; unmatched junction nucleotides: 4. The germline V gene has CDR1 MNHNS and CDR2 SASEGT.